The 27 T cell receptor beta chains in this list originate from one sample, sequenced in a study of post-analysis software for immune sequencing data. Their antigens are not known. Study findings and constraints: Higher frequency in patients than in controls was seen for about five TRBV segments, with TRBV5-6, TRBV5-1 and TRBV20-1 among them.

Incorporated into the TCR beta cDNA libraries were unique molecular identifiers, which served to reduce PCR and sequencing biases. TCRdb processed the PCR reads anew with MiXCR; each CDR3 protein has one entry. The sample shows more than 450,000 distinct CDR3 sequences, 44% of them seen only once. Sample: blood. Source of these receptors: a girl aged 5-17 years with multiple sclerosis.

This clonotype came up a few times. The chain has TRBV4-1 and TRBJ2-7, with D unclear. Germline V gene lookup returns CDR1 MGHRA and CDR2 YSYEKL. V was shortened by 1 base and J by 4 bases, with 14 bases between the two germline ends. The CDR3 runs to 15 residues. For the CDR3, the DNA is TGCGCCAGCAGCCAAGGGTTGTCTTTCGGATACGAGCAGTACTTC. Its protein product is CASSQGLSFGYEQYF.

V gene TRBV20-1 combines with J gene TRBJ2-7; D could derive from TRBD1 or TRBD2 (5 bases each). CDR3 length: 13 residues. Per germline, CDR1 DFQATT and CDR2 SNEGSKA (reference sequence). V lost 6 bases, J lost 4 bases, and 16 bases lay in between. CDR3 nucleotides: TGCAGTGCCAACCGGGACGGTGGATACGAGCAGTACTTC. Protein sequence: CSANRDGGYEQYF.

The gene calls are TRBV4-1 and TRBJ1-2; 8 bases align to TRBD1. V shed 4 bases and J 8 bases; nucleotides not matched to a gene: 12. CDR1 is MGHRA and CDR2 is YSYEKL in the germline V gene. CDR3 length: 15 residues. Here the CDR3 DNA reads TGCGCCAGCAGCCCCGAGACAGGACAGGGACGAGGCTACACCTTC. Residues: CASSPETGQGRGYTF.

The chain couples TRBV28 to TRBJ1-6; 8 bases map to TRBD1. The CDR3 sequence is 14 residues long. V gave up 5 bases and J gave up 13 bases; unmatched junction bases: 10. Germline CDR1 MDHEN, CDR2 SYDVKM. CDR3 sequence reads: CASSPGTGPFPLHF. The CDR3 DNA follows: TGTGCCAGCAGTCCCGGGACAGGCCCCTTTCCCCTCCACTTT.

This chain links TRBV10-3 with TRBJ1-6; D unresolved. Trimming took 0 bases from V and 7 from J, leaving 13 bases between them. The CDR3 covers 16 residues. Germline-derived CDR1 and CDR2 are ENHRY and SYGVKD. Written as DNA, the CDR3 is TGTGCCATCAGTGAGTCGATGGCCGGGAAGAATTCACCCCTCCACTTT. The encoded protein is CAISESMAGKNSPLHF.

In this sample, this clonotype turned up a few times. The rearrangement joins TRBV7-9 to TRBJ2-1, with a possible D match to TRBD1 (5 bases). Germline loops: CDR1 SEHNR, CDR2 FQNEAQ (reference sequence). The ends were cut back, 1 base at V and 2 bases at J, with 6 bases in the middle. This CDR3 is built from 14 residues. The CDR3 DNA reads as TGTGCCAGCAGCTTAGAGACAGCCTACAATGAGCAGTTCTTC. Residues: CASSLETAYNEQFF. The full variable domain, with the rest looked up from reference TRBV7-9 and TRBJ2-1, is DTGVSQNPRHKITKRGQNVTFRCDPISEHNRLYWYRQTLGQGPEFLTYFQNEAQLEKSRLLSDRFSAERPKGSFSTLEIQRTEQGDSAMYLCASSLETAYNEQFFGPGTRLTVL.

V and J are TRBV12-3 or TRBV12-4 and TRBJ2-1; D is unresolved. The CDR3 contains 13 residues. Trimming shortened V by 6 bases and J by 12 bases, and 18 bases separated the two germline ends. The CDR3 region has the DNA TGTGCCAGCAGCCCCAGTCAAAGGTATACGCAGTTCTTC. Amino acid sequence: CASSPSQRYTQFF.

This clonotype has only a few counts. This rearrangement joins TRBV25-1 to TRBJ2-1, with 10 bases that match TRBD2. V shed 4 bases, J shed 7 bases, and the junction held 4 bases outside the gene matches. The CDR3 is 14 residues long. Germline lookup yields CDR1 MGHDK and CDR2 SYGVNS. The DNA of the CDR3 is TGTGCCAGCAGTGGAAGCGGGGGGGGGAATGAGCAGTTCTTC. It specifies CASSGSGGGNEQFF.

This clonotype was found a few times. The chain couples TRBV12-3 or TRBV12-4 to TRBJ2-1, with D possibly TRBD1 on 5 matching bases. The length of the CDR3 is 13 residues. Trimming left V 8 bases short and J 5 bases short, with 13 bases between. CDR3 loop: CASFTTANNEQFF. Written as DNA, the CDR3 is TGTGCCAGCTTCACGACAGCAAACAATGAGCAGTTCTTC.

This chain connects TRBV5-1 to TRBJ2-1; maybe TRBD2 (6 bases). This CDR3 has 14 residues. Germline loops: CDR1 SGHRS, CDR2 YFSETQ. V lost 6 bases and J lost 2, with 12 bases in between. The DNA of the CDR3 is TGCGCCAGCATAAAGGAGGGAACCTACAATGAGCAGTTCTTC. As protein: CASIKEGTYNEQFF.

V is TRBV27 and J is TRBJ1-5; D not resolved. The germline CDR1 and CDR2 sequences are MNHEY and SMNVEV (reference sequence). With 2 bases removed from V and 3 bases from J, the gap between germline ends came to 11 bases. This CDR3 region has 15 residues. CDR3 region: CASSLGRSPNQPQHF. The CDR3 nucleotides are TGTGCCAGCAGTTTAGGCCGGTCCCCCAATCAGCCCCAGCATTTT.

This clonotype was detected a few times. The chain recombines TRBV20-1 with TRBJ2-1, with unresolved D. Germline values: CDR1 DFQATT, CDR2 SNEGSKA (reference sequence). The germline V and J ends were trimmed by 1 base and 1 base, with 11 bases remaining between them. This CDR3 contains 15 residues. CDR3 sequence reads: CSARGPRLSYNEQFF. The CDR3 region has the DNA TGCAGTGCTAGAGGCCCACGCCTTTCCTACAATGAGCAGTTCTTC.

This clonotype was observed a few times. J is TRBJ2-5 and V is TRBV20-1; D tentatively reads TRBD1 or TRBD2 (6 bases each). Per germline, CDR1 DFQATT and CDR2 SNEGSKA (reference sequence). CDR3 size: 15 residues. The germline V and J ends were trimmed by 2 bases and 5 bases, with 18 bases remaining between them. This CDR3 is CSARKEGGFAETQYF. CDR3 in DNA: TGCAGTGCTAGAAAGGAGGGGGGATTCGCGGAGACCCAGTACTTC.

This chain connects TRBV20-1 to TRBJ2-2; TRBD2 matches at 8 bases. The germline V gene encodes CDR1 DFQATT and CDR2 SNEGSKA (reference sequence). The CDR3 consists of 16 residues. J was trimmed by 1 base and V by 3 bases; bases with no gene match: 7. CDR3 nucleotides: TGCAGTGCTAGGCCCGTGAGCGGGGGGAACACCGGGGAGCTGTTTTTT. The encoded protein is CSARPVSGGNTGELFF.

This chain joins TRBV12-3 or TRBV12-4 and TRBJ1-6; D is uncertain. V lost 5 bases to trimming and J lost 10 bases, with 9 bases between them. The CDR3 totals 12 residues. CDR3 sequence reads: CASSATRSPLHF. In nucleotides, the CDR3 is TGTGCCAGCAGTGCCACGCGGTCACCCCTCCACTTT.

The chain couples TRBV12-3 or TRBV12-4 to TRBJ2-5; 8 bases map to TRBD2. V dropped 4 bases and J dropped 3; count of bases not matched to a gene: 7. The CDR3 totals 15 residues. CDR3 DNA sequence: TGTGCCAGCAGTTCGAGCGGGCGGGGGGAAGAGACCCAGTACTTC. It translates to CASSSSGRGEETQYF.

This clonotype has more than one count but fewer than ten. This sequence joins TRBV9 and TRBJ2-3; no definite D call. This CDR3 comprises 13 residues. V shed 4 bases and J shed 4 bases, with 10 bases lying between them. Germline V gene data show CDR1 as SGDLS and CDR2 as YYNGEE. For the CDR3, the DNA is TGTGCCAGCAGCCCCCAAGTTGCAGATACGCAGTATTTT. It encodes CASSPQVADTQYF.

The chain couples TRBV7-9 to TRBJ2-7; the D gene is possibly TRBD2 (6 bases). CDR1 and CDR2 from the germline V gene are SEHNR and FQNEAQ (reference sequence). V dropped 5 bases and J dropped 0 bases, with 14 bases sitting between them. CDR3 size: 15 residues. The CDR3 reads CASSASEKSSYEQYF. The CDR3 bases are TGTGCCAGCAGCGCTAGCGAAAAGAGCTCCTACGAGCAGTACTTC.

In nucleotides, the CDR3 is TGTGCCAGCAGCCAAGACCCATCCACCTACAATGAGCAGTTCTTC. Translation: CASSQDPSTYNEQFF. The chain has TRBV4-2 and TRBJ2-1; D gene ambiguous. This CDR3 has 15 residues. The germline V gene has CDR1 LGHNA and CDR2 YNFKEQ. Trimming removed 0 bases from V and 2 bases from J, with 8 bases in between.

This chain uses TRBV29-1 with TRBJ2-5; D unresolved. The J call may be in error: the DNA end matches TRBJ2-7 better. The CDR3 loop spans 13 amino acids. Per germline, CDR1 SQVTM and CDR2 ANQGSEA. In DNA, the CDR3 is TGCAGCTCCCAATGGGGAACGCGCGGCGAGCAGTACTTC. Encoded protein: CSSQWGTRGEQYF.

The chain joins TRBV20-1 to TRBJ2-7, with 8 nucleotides matching TRBD1. The length of the CDR3 is 14 residues. CDR1 and CDR2 from the germline V gene are DFQATT and SNEGSKA (reference sequence). With V trimmed by 5 bases and J by 0 bases, 6 bases remained unmatched. DNA for the CDR3: TGCAGTGCTGGGAGACAGGGGTTCTCCTACGAGCAGTACTTC. This translates into CSAGRQGFSYEQYF.

The chain recombines TRBV12-3 or TRBV12-4 with TRBJ2-7, with D unclear. The ends were cut back, 7 bases at V and 7 bases at J, with 11 bases in the middle. This CDR3 contains 11 residues. The CDR3 protein is CASTVGGEQYF. The CDR3 nucleotides read TGTGCCAGCACCGTAGGTGGGGAGCAGTACTTC.

The genes are TRBV6-5 and TRBJ2-1, with D possibly TRBD1 on 5 matching bases. V was shortened by 7 bases and J by 0 bases, with 16 bases between the two germline ends. CDR3 length equals 16 residues. Looked up from germline, CDR1 is MNHEY and CDR2 is SVGAGI. This CDR3 reads CASTQGSPFSYNEQFF. DNA for the CDR3: TGTGCCAGCACGCAGGGCAGTCCATTCTCCTACAATGAGCAGTTCTTC.

The gene calls are TRBV30 and TRBJ2-1, with TRBD2 identical over 9 bases. The CDR3 totals 15 residues. With V trimmed by 3 bases and J by 6 bases, 9 bases remained unmatched. Per germline, CDR1 GTSNPN and CDR2 SVGIG (reference sequence). The chain's CDR3 is CAWRPGGRVSNEQFF. The CDR3 DNA reads as TGTGCCTGGAGGCCTGGCGGGAGGGTCTCCAATGAGCAGTTCTTC. Using reference TRBV30 and TRBJ2-1 for the parts outside the CDR3, the full variable domain is SQTIHQWPATLVQPVGSPLSLECTVEGTSNPNLYWYRQAAGRGLQLLFYSVGIGQISSEVPQNLSASRPQDRQFILSSKKLLLSDSGFYLCAWRPGGRVSNEQFFGPGTRLTVL.

This chain links TRBV4-2 with TRBJ1-2; D possibly corresponds to TRBD1 (5 bases). CDR3 length equals 12 residues. Germline CDR1 reads LGHNA; CDR2 reads YNFKEQ. Trimming removed 1 base at V and 8 bases at J, with 8 bases between. The CDR3 region has the DNA TGTGCCAGCAGCCAAGCCCGACAGGGCTACACCTTC. Protein sequence: CASSQARQGYTF.

This chain uses TRBV20-1 with TRBJ2-5; 12 bases are a match to TRBD2. Trimming removed 5 bases from V and 1 base from J; junction bases left unmatched: 5. Germline CDR1 is DFQATT and CDR2 is SNEGSKA (reference sequence). CDR3 length: 15 residues. CDR3 amino acids: CSALTSGGSQETQYF. The CDR3 region has the DNA TGCAGTGCTCTTACTAGCGGGGGGTCCCAAGAGACCCAGTACTTC.

The chain joins TRBV7-8 to TRBJ2-3, with 8 positions matching TRBD2. Germline V gene sequence: CDR1 SGHVS, CDR2 FQNEAQ. J was trimmed by 6 bases and V by 7 bases; bases with no gene match: 12. The CDR3 is made up of 15 amino acids. The CDR3 region has the DNA TGTGCCAGCATTGTCAGCGGGAGTCAGGGGGATACGCAGTATTTT. Its translation is CASIVSGSQGDTQYF.